This T cell receptor (beta chain) comes out of a study of T cells after yellow fever vaccination. Across the study: Fractions of low cell number were prepared using SMART-Seq v4 Ultra Low Input. Study results and caveats: Most clones from primary vaccination were detected again post-booster (96% CD4, about 85% CD8).

The germline gives CDR1 LNHDA, CDR2 SQIVND (reference sequence). Trimming removed 2 bases at V and 6 bases at J, with 10 bases between. The CDR3 consists of 13 residues. UMIs and a universal primer site were added when TCR cDNA was made by 5'RACE template switching. TCRdb called the 5' RACE reads again in MiXCR, with one record for every CDR3 protein. The profile shows about 85,000 distinct CDR3 sequences, about an eighth of them singletons. This clonotype was recorded a few times. The V call is TRBV19, the J call TRBJ1-2, with D uncertain. The TCR originated in a man aged 18 to 35 who received the YFV17D yellow fever vaccine. The input for sequencing was CD8+ T cells not binding an NS4B(214-222) dextramer, sorted from PBMCs, taken about 20 days after the first yellow fever vaccination. The CDR3 loop reads CASSISVGNGYTF. The CDR3 DNA reads as TGTGCCAGTAGTATATCGGTGGGGAATGGCTACACCTTC.